Shown below are 18 T cell receptor beta chains from a single sample sequenced in a study of technical replicates of blood from a few donors. Generated by immunoSEQ multiplex PCR, the TCRdb table keeps only in-frame clones and is missing some. Among tens of thousands of clones listed, around 95% were seen once. The sequenced sample was T cells isolated from PBMCs. The receptors derive from a human donor in good health.

The chain recombines TRBV30 with TRBJ1-3, with D maybe TRBD1 (5 bases). Per germline, CDR1 GTSNPN and CDR2 SVGIG (reference sequence). The CDR3 totals 15 residues. Trimming removed 3 bases from V and 1 base from J, with 13 bases in between. The CDR3 reads CAWSDSPGSGNTIYF. In nucleotides, the CDR3 is TGTGCCTGGAGCGATAGCCCAGGGTCTGGAAACACCATATATTTT.

The sample holds one count of this clone. The V and J genes are TRBV6-1 and TRBJ1-4; D might be TRBD1 (5 bases). CDR1 and CDR2 from the germline V gene are MNHNS and SASEGT. Trimming shortened V by 6 bases and J by 0 bases, and 8 bases separated the two germline ends. CDR3 length equals 14 residues. This chain's CDR3 is CASRDSATNEKLFF. The DNA for the CDR3 is TGTGCCAGCAGAGACAGTGCAACTAATGAAAAACTGTTTTTT.

V and J are TRBV6-5 and TRBJ1-4, with D hard to call. Trimming pared 2 bases from V and 8 bases from J, leaving 9 bases between. Germline values: CDR1 MNHEY, CDR2 SVGAGI. The CDR3 spans 13 residues. The CDR3 loop reads CASSYAVREKLFF. In DNA form, the CDR3 reads TGTGCCAGCAGTTACGCGGTGCGCGAAAAACTGTTTTTT.

The rearrangement joins TRBV6-5 to TRBJ1-2; 7 bases fit TRBD1. The ends lost 6 bases at V and 8 bases at J; junction bases unmatched: 9. The CDR3 loop spans 13 amino acids. Germline assignment: CDR1 MNHEY and CDR2 SVGAGI. CDR3 sequence reads: CASRRGLGDGYTF. The DNA of the CDR3 is TGTGCCAGCAGAAGGGGGCTAGGGGACGGCTACACCTTC.

The V and J genes are TRBV7-8 and TRBJ2-7; 10 bases match TRBD1. J lost 4 bases, V lost 6 bases, and 9 bases had no gene match. The CDR3 has 15 residues. The germline CDR1 and CDR2 sequences are SGHVS and FQNEAQ. The CDR3, as DNA: TGTGCCAGCAGACTCCCGGGACAGGGGTTTTACGAGCAGTACTTC. It translates to CASRLPGQGFYEQYF.

The V call is TRBV27, the J call TRBJ1-4, with 8 bases matching TRBD1. CDR3 length equals 14 residues. With 4 bases clipped from V and 2 bases from J, the junction kept 0 bases outside the gene matches. Germline V lookup: CDR1 MNHEY, CDR2 SMNVEV (reference sequence). The CDR3 bases are TGTGCCAGCAGTTGGACAGGGACTAATGAAAAACTGTTTTTT. Translating gives CASSWTGTNEKLFF.

This clone has a single count. The chain joins TRBV4-2 to TRBJ2-1; 8 positions agree with TRBD1. This CDR3 contains 17 residues. CDR1 and CDR2 from the germline V gene are LGHNA and YNFKEQ. Trimming cost V 4 bases and J 0 bases; bases outside gene matches: 8. Written as DNA, the CDR3 is TGTGCCAGCAGCCTGGGGACAGGCCTAAGCTCCTACAATGAGCAGTTCTTC. It yields the protein CASSLGTGLSSYNEQFF.

V usage is TRBV7-3 and J usage is TRBJ1-1; TRBD1 matches 7 bases. The CDR3 extends over 13 amino acids. Per germline, CDR1 SGHTA and CDR2 FQGTGA. V was pared by 1 base and J by 8 bases, with 4 bases of the junction left unmatched. The CDR3 coding sequence is TGTGCCAGCAGCTTAAAAGGGGGCCTAGAAGCTTTCTTT. Encoded protein: CASSLKGGLEAFF.

The genes are TRBV6-6 and TRBJ1-5; perhaps TRBD1 as D (5 bases). With 0 bases removed from V and 3 bases from J, the gap between germline ends came to 9 bases. The CDR3 has 15 residues. Per the germline V gene, CDR1 is MNHNY and CDR2 is SVGAGI (reference sequence). For the CDR3, the DNA is TGTGCCAGCAGTTACTCAGGGACTGCCAATCAGCCCCAGCATTTT. Amino acid sequence: CASSYSGTANQPQHF.

The chain recombines TRBV14 with TRBJ2-2; D remains unclear. V lost 4 bases and J 6 bases, leaving 3 bases between the germline ends. The length of the CDR3 is 11 residues. Germline V CDR1 and CDR2: SGHDN, FVKESK. The CDR3 DNA reads as TGTGCCAGCAGCCCGGCCGGGGAGCTGTTTTTT. Protein product: CASSPAGELFF.

A remark on this clone: The sample contains more than one DNA sequence encoding this CDR3. This rearrangement joins TRBV6-1 to TRBJ2-5; D perhaps matches TRBD2 (6 bases). The V end was cut by 0 bases, the J end by 4 bases, with 9 bases between. The CDR3 sequence is 14 residues long. Germline values: CDR1 MNHNS, CDR2 SASEGT. CDR3 in DNA: TGTGCCAGCAGTGAAGCGGGAGGACGAGAGACCCAGTACTTC. It yields the protein CASSEAGGRETQYF.

This chain connects TRBV18 to TRBJ2-1; 11 bases fit TRBD2. Germline CDR1 and CDR2: KGHSH and LQKENI. Unmatched junction bases numbered 5, after V lost 3 bases and J lost 10 bases. The length of the CDR3 is 14 residues. CDR3 residues: CASSPSSGRFEQFF. CDR3 in DNA: TGTGCCAGCTCACCTTCTAGCGGGAGGTTCGAGCAGTTCTTC.

The chain is built from TRBV27 and TRBJ1-2, with D perhaps matching TRBD1 (6 bases). The V end lost 0 bases, the J end lost 8 bases, and 10 bases lay between the germline ends. Germline CDR1 MNHEY, CDR2 SMNVEV (reference sequence). The CDR3 consists of 13 residues. The DNA of the CDR3 is TGTGCCAGCAGTTTATCAAGGGGGTACGGCTACACCTTC. Translation: CASSLSRGYGYTF.

The CDR3 reads CASSLTGQFYEQYF. CDR3 coding DNA: TGTGCCAGCAGTTTGACAGGGCAGTTCTACGAGCAGTACTTC. The chain has TRBV28 and TRBJ2-7; TRBD1 matches at 7 bases. V lost 3 bases and J lost 3; bases outside the gene matches: 5. Germline V gene lookup returns CDR1 MDHEN and CDR2 SYDVKM. The CDR3 length is 14 residues.

The DNA of the CDR3 is TGTGCCAGCGGAGAACAGGGCGACACTGAAGCTTTCTTT. This gives the protein CASGEQGDTEAFF. The V call is TRBV9, the J call TRBJ1-1; a possible D gene is TRBD1 (6 bases). Trimming left V 7 bases short and J 3 bases short, with 13 bases between. The CDR3 extends over 13 amino acids. The V gene's germline CDR1 is SGDLS and CDR2 YYNGEE.

This chain uses TRBV28 with TRBJ2-7, with 12 positions matching TRBD1. Germline loops: CDR1 MDHEN, CDR2 SYDVKM. This CDR3 has 15 residues. V lost 5 bases to trimming and J lost 6 bases; unmatched junction nucleotides: 8. DNA of the CDR3: TGTGCCAGCAGTCCTCCCGGGACAGGGGGCCTCGAGCAGTACTTC. As protein: CASSPPGTGGLEQYF.

This clone was detected a few times. This sequence joins TRBV18 and TRBJ1-1; a weak D match, TRBD1 (5 bases). The CDR3 sequence is 14 residues long. V lost 2 bases and J 2 bases, leaving 9 bases between the germline ends. Germline CDR1 and CDR2: KGHSH and LQKENI. The CDR3 loop reads CASSPTRDNTEAFF. CDR3 coding DNA: TGTGCCAGCTCACCAACCAGGGATAACACTGAAGCTTTCTTT.

V is TRBV7-3 and J is TRBJ2-2; TRBD1 aligns across 7 bases. Per the germline V gene, CDR1 is SGHTA and CDR2 is FQGTGA. The CDR3 is 16 amino acids. The J segment lost 4 bases and the V segment lost 5 bases, leaving 10 bases of the junction unmatched. The CDR3 reads CASSLSRDRSTGELFF. DNA for the CDR3: TGTGCCAGCAGCCTCTCCCGGGACAGATCCACCGGGGAGCTGTTTTTT.